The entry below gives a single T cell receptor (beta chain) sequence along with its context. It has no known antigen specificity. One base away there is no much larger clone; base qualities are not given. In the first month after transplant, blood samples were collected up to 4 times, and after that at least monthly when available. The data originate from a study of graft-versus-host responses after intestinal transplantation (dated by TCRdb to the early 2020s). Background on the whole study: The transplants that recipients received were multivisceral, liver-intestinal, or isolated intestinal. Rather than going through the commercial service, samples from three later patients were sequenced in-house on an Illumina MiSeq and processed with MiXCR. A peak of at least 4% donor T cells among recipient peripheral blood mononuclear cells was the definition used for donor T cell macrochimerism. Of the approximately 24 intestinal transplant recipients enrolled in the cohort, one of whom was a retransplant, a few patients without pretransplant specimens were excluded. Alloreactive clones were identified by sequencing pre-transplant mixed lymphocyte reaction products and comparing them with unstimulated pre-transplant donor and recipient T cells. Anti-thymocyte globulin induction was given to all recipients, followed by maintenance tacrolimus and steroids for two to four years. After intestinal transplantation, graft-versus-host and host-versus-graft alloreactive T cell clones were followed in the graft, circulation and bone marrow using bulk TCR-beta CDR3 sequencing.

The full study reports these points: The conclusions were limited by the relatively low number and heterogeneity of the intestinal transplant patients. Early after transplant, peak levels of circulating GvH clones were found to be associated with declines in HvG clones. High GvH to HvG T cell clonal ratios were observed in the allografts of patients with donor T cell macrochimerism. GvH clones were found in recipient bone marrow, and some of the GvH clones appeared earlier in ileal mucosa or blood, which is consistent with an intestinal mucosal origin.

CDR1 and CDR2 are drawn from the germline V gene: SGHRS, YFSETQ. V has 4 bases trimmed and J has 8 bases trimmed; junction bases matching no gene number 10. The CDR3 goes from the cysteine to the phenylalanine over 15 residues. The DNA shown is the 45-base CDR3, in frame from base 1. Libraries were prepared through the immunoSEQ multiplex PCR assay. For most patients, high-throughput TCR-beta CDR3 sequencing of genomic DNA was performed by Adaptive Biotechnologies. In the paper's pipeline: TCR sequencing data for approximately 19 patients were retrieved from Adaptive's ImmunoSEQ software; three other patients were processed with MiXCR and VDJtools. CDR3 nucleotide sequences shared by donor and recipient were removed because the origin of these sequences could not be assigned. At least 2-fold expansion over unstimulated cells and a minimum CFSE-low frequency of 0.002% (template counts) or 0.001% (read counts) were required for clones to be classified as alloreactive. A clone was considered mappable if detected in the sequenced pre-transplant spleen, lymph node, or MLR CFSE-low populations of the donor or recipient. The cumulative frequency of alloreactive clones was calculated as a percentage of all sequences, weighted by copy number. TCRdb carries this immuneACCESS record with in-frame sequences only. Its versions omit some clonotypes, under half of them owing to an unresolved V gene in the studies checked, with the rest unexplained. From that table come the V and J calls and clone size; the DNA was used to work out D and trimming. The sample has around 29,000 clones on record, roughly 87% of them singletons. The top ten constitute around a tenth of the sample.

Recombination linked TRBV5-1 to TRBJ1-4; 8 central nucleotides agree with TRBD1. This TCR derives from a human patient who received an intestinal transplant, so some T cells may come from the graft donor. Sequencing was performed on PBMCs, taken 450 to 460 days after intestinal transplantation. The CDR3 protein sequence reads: CASSGFTGGGEKLFF. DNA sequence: TGCGCCAGCAGCGGATTCACAGGGGGAGGGGAAAAACTGTTTTTT.